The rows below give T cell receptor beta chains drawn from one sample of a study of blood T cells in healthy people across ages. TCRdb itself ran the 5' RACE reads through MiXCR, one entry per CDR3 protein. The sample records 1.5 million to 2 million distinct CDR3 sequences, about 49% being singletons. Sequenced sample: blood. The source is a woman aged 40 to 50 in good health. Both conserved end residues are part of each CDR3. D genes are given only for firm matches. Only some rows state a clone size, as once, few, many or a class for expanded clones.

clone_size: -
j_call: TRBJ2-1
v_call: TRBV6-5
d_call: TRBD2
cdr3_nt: TGTGCCAGCAGTCCCTACCGGGCGGGGGTCGAGAATGAGCAGTTCTTC
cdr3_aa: CASSPYRAGVENEQFF

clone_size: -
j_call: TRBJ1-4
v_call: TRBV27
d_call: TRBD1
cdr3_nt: TGTGCCAGCAGTGTATCGACAGGGCGGGAAAAACTGTTTTTT
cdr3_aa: CASSVSTGREKLFF

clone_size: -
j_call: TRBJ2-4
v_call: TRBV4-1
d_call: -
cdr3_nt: TGCGCCAGCAGCCAAGATCTGGGAAGGAGAAACATTCAGTACTTC
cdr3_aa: CASSQDLGRRNIQYF

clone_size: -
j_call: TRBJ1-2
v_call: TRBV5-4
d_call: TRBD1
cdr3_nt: TGTGCCAGCAGCCTGACAGGGGGCTCGAGTGGCTACACCTTC
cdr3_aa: CASSLTGGSSGYTF

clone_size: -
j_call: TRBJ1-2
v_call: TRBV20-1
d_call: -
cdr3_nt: TGCAGTGCTTCGACACGAGCTAACTATGGCTACACCTTC
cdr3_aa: CSASTRANYGYTF

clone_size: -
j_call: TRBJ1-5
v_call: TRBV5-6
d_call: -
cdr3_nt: TGTGCCAGCAGCTTGGCCTCACATGTCGTTCAGCCCCAGCATTTT
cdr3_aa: CASSLASHVVQPQHF

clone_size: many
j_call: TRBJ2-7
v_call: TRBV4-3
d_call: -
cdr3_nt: TGTGCCAGCAGCCAAGGGGGGAGCTCCTACGAGCAGTACTTC
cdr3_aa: CASSQGGSSYEQYF

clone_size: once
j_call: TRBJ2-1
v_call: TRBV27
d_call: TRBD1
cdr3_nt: TGTGCCAGCAGTCCACGGACAGGGTTCAATGAGCAGTTCTTC
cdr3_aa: CASSPRTGFNEQFF

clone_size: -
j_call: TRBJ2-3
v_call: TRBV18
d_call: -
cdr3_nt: TGTGCCAGCTCACCGTCACTGGGAAGAGGAGATACGCAGTATTTT
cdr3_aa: CASSPSLGRGDTQYF

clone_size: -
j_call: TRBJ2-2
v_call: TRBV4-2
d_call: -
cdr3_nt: TGTGCCAGCAGCCTAGAGCCTCGGGGCGGGGAGCTGTTTTTT
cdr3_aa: CASSLEPRGGELFF

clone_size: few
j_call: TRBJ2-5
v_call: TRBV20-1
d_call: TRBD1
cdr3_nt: TGCAGTGCTAGACAGGGGGACGTCTCAGAGACCCAGTACTTC
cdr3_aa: CSARQGDVSETQYF

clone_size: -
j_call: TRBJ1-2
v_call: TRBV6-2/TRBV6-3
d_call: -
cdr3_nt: TGTGCCAGCACCTACGGGTATGGCTACACCTTC
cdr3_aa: CASTYGYGYTF

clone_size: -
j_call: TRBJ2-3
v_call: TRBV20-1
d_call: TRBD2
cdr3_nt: TGCAGTGCTGGCCTAGCGGGGGGGGACACAGATACGCAGTATTTT
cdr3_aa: CSAGLAGGDTDTQYF

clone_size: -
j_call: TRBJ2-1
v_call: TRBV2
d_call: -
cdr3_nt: TGTGCCAGCGGGGCACTAGCTGTCAATGAGCAGTTCTTC
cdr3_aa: CASGALAVNEQFF

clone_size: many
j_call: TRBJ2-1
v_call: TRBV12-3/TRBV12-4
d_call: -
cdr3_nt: TGTGCCAGCAGTCCAGGGACGGTCAATGAGCAGTTCTTC
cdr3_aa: CASSPGTVNEQFF

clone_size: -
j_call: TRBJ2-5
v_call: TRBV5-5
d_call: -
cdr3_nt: TGTGCCAGCAGCTTGCACTGGGCCGAGCAAGAGACCCAGTACTTC
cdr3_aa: CASSLHWAEQETQYF

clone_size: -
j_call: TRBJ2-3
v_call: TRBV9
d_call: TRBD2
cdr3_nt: TGTGCCAGCAGCGTAAGCCTTAGCGGGGGACGCACAGATACGCAGTATTTT
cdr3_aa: CASSVSLSGGRTDTQYF

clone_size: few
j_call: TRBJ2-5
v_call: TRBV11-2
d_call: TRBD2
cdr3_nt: TGTGCCAGCAGCCGCACCTTGACTAGCGGGGGGAGAGAGACCCAGTACTTC
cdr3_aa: CASSRTLTSGGRETQYF

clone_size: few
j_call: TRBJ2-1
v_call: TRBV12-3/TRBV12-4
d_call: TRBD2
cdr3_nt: TGTGCCAGCACCCTGGGACTAGCGGGGGATGAGCAGTTCTTC
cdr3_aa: CASTLGLAGDEQFF

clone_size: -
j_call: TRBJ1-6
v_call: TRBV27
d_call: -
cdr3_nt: TGTGCCAGCAGTAAACAGACACTAAATTCACCCCTCCACTTT
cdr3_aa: CASSKQTLNSPLHF

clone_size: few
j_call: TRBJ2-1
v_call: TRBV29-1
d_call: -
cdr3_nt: TGCAGCACCCGAGTGGATGAGCAGTTCTTC
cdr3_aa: CSTRVDEQFF

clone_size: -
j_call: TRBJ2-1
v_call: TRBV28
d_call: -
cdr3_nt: TGTGCCAGCAGTTTATTGCCGGTCAATGAGCAGTTCTTC
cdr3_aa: CASSLLPVNEQFF

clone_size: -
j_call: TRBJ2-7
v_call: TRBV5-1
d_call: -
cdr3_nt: TGCGCCAGCAGCTTGCACCTGGCCCCTTTTTCCTACGAGCAGTACTTC
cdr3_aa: CASSLHLAPFSYEQYF

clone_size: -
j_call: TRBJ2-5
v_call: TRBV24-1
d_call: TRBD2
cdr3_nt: TGTGCCACCAGCAAACCGGGACTAGGGGAGACCCAGTACTTC
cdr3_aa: CATSKPGLGETQYF